This T cell receptor (beta chain) was sequenced in a study of blood T cell repertoires in COVID-19. On the study more broadly: Samples representing acute and convalescent COVID-19 were sourced from the United States, Italy and Spain.

The CDR3 length is 11 residues. V lost 5 bases and J lost 8; bases outside the gene matches: 5. Looked up from germline, CDR1 is DFQATT and CDR2 is SNEGSKA (reference sequence). The table came from immunoSEQ multiplex PCR; TCRdb's copy has only in-frame clones and leaves some out. The sample consists of about 230,000 clones, around 78% of them appearing once. The sample taken for sequencing was peripheral blood. This chain uses TRBV20-1 with TRBJ1-1; TRBD1 matches 7 bases. This receptor was taken from a woman in her 70s with active or convalescent COVID-19. CDR3 DNA: TGCAGTGCTGCTCGACAGGGCGAAGCTTTCTTT. The encoded protein is CSAARQGEAFF.